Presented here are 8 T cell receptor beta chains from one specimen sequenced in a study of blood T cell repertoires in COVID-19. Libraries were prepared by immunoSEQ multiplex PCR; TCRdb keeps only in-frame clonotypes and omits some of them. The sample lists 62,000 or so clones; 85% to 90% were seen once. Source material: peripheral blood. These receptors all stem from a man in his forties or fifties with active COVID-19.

DNA of the CDR3: TGCAGCGTTGATTCACAGGGAAACACCGGGGAGCTGTTTTTT. This translates into CSVDSQGNTGELFF. This chain uses TRBV29-1 with TRBJ2-2; possibly TRBD1 for D (6 bases). The CDR3 has 14 amino acids. Trimming stripped 3 bases from V and 2 bases from J, with 10 bases between. Germline CDR1 and CDR2: SQVTM and ANQGSEA.

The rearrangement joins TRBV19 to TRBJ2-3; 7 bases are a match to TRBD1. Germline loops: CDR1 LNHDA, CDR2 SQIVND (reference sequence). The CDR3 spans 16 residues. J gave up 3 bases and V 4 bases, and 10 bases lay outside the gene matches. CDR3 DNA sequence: TGTGCCAGTAGTACAGTTGGGGACAGCGGTACAGATACGCAGTATTTT. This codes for CASSTVGDSGTDTQYF.

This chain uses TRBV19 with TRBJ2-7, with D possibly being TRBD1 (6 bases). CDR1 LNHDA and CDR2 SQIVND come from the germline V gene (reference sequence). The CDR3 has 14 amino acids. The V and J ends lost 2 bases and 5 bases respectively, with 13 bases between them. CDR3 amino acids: CASSILNRADEQYF. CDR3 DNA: TGTGCCAGTAGTATACTGAACAGGGCTGACGAGCAGTACTTC.

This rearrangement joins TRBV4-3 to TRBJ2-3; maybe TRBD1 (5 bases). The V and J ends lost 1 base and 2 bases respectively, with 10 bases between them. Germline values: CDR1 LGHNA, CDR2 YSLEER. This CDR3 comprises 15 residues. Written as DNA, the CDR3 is TGCGCCAGCAGCCAAGGTGGACACGACACAGATACGCAGTATTTT. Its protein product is CASSQGGHDTDTQYF.

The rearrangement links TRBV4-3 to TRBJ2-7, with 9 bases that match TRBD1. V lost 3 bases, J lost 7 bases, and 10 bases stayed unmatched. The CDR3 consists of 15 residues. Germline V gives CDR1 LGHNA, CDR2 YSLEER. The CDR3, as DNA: TGCGCCAGCAGCCATTCCCGGACAGGGGCTGGTGAGCAGTACTTC. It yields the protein CASSHSRTGAGEQYF.

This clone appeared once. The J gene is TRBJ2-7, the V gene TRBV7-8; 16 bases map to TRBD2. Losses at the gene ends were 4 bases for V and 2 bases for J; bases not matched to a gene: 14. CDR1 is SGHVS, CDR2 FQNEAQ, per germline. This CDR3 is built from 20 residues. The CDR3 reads CASSSPVGLAGGTDPYEQYF. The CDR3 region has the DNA TGTGCCAGCAGCTCTCCCGTGGGACTAGCGGGGGGGACCGACCCCTACGAGCAGTACTTC. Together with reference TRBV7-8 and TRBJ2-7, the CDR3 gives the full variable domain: GAGVSQSPRYKVAKRGQDVALRCDPISGHVSLFWYQQALGQGPEFLTYFQNEAQLDKSGLPSDRFFAERPEGSVSTLKIQRTQQEDSAVYLCASSSPVGLAGGTDPYEQYFGPGTRLTVT.

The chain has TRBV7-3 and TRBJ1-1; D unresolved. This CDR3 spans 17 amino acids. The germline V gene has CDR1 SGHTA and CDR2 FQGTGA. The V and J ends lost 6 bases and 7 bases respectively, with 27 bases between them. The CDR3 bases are TGTGCCAGCAGTCAGGCCGGGAGAGGTGGTCCGGGTAGTGAAGCTTTCTTT. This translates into CASSQAGRGGPGSEAFF.

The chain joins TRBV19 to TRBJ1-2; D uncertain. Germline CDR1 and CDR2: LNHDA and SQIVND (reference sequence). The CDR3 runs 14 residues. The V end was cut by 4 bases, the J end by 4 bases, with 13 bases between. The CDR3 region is CASSKSAASYGYTF. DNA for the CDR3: TGTGCCAGTAGTAAGTCGGCGGCTTCCTATGGCTACACCTTC.